This TCR beta chain is from a study of vaccination and CD4 T cells after COVID-19. In the study overall: Comprising six males and four females, the convalescent participants counted two Hispanic individuals among them. The study, taken as a whole, reports: Convalescent patients showed a median 86.3% of reactive clones that were seen only post-vaccination.

The Oncomine TCR Beta short-read assay was applied to DNA of cultured CD4+ T cells. CD4+ T cells were cultured, and genomic DNA was extracted from them. One entry per CDR3 protein, called by TCRdb with MiXCR from the PCR reads. The sample consists of about 18,000 distinct CDR3 sequences, around two thirds of them appearing once. Remarks on this clonotype: The antigen remains undetermined.

Sample treatment: approximately nine-day PBMC culture with coronavirus spike peptide pools or control peptides (ViraFEST assay). From germline, CDR1 is MGHDK and CDR2 SYGVNS. This CDR3 contains 16 residues. The ends were cut back, 3 bases at V and 3 bases at J, with 14 bases in the middle. Sequenced material: CD4+ T cells from blood, cultured in vitro. The chain has TRBV25-1 and TRBJ2-2, with D maybe TRBD1 (6 bases). This clonotype originated in a human donor who had recovered from COVID-19. CDR3 protein: CASSDPQGWDTGELFF. Written as DNA, the CDR3 is TGTGCCAGCAGTGATCCTCAGGGGTGGGACACCGGGGAGCTGTTTTTT. Together with reference TRBV25-1 and TRBJ2-2, the CDR3 gives the full variable domain: EADIYQTPRYLVIGTGKKITLECSQTMGHDKMYWYQQDPGMELHLIHYSYGVNSTEKGDLSSESTVSRIRTEHFPLTLESARPSHTSQYLCASSDPQGWDTGELFFGEGSRLTVL.